Presented here are 32 T cell receptor beta chains from one specimen sequenced in a study of CD8 T cells in ankylosing spondylitis. One entry per CDR3 protein, called by TCRdb with MiXCR from the 5' RACE reads. The table records about 140,000 distinct CDR3 sequences, roughly 30% of them present only once. Specimen: synovial fluid, either unsorted or a sorted T cell fraction (not recorded which). The receptor set was obtained from a male donor with ankylosing spondylitis.

The sample holds many counts of this clonotype. The chain recombines TRBV20-1 with TRBJ1-5, with 8 bases identical to TRBD1. V was pared by 4 bases and J by 0 bases, with 5 bases of the junction left unmatched. The CDR3 length is 15 residues. The germline V gene encodes CDR1 DFQATT and CDR2 SNEGSKA (reference sequence). The CDR3 DNA follows: TGCAGTGCTATATCAGGACAGGGTAGCAATCAGCCCCAGCATTTT. This encodes CSAISGQGSNQPQHF.

This clonotype appeared a single time. The chain couples TRBV7-8 to TRBJ1-2, with TRBD1 matching 8 bases. V lost 0 bases, J lost 2 bases, and 5 bases stayed unmatched. This CDR3 has 16 residues. CDR1 and CDR2 from the germline V gene are SGHVS and FQNEAQ. CDR3 loop: CASSLAAGGLNYGYTF. For the CDR3, the DNA is TGTGCCAGCAGCTTAGCGGCAGGGGGCCTCAACTATGGCTACACCTTC.

V is TRBV7-8 and J is TRBJ2-3; 8 bases line up with TRBD1. The CDR3 sequence is 18 residues long. Trimming took 5 bases from V and 2 from J; bases not matched to a gene: 15. In germline, CDR1 is SGHVS, CDR2 FQNEAQ. Here the CDR3 reads CASSPRGGQGPLTDTQYF. The CDR3 DNA follows: TGTGCCAGCAGCCCGCGCGGAGGACAGGGACCCCTCACAGATACGCAGTATTTT. Supplemented by reference TRBV7-8 and TRBJ2-3, the full variable domain reads GAGVSQSPRYKVAKRGQDVALRCDPISGHVSLFWYQQALGQGPEFLTYFQNEAQLDKSGLPSDRFFAERPEGSVSTLKIQRTQQEDSAVYLCASSPRGGQGPLTDTQYFGPGTRLTVL.

As to this clonotype: One base away lies a much larger clone, so this may be a sequencing read error. The rearrangement uses TRBV19 and TRBJ2-1; 8 nucleotides align to TRBD2. The CDR3 runs 14 residues. Germline CDR1 reads LNHDA; CDR2 reads SQIVND (reference sequence). CDR3 sequence (DNA): TGTGCCACCGCGGGGGGTAGCTCCTACTATGAGCAGTTCTTC. Amino acids: CATAGGSSYYEQFF.

The V gene is TRBV5-1, the J gene TRBJ2-2; maybe TRBD1 (6 bases). The V gene lost 4 bases and the J gene lost 4 bases, with 20 bases spanning the gap. Germline assignment: CDR1 SGHRS and CDR2 YFSETQ. CDR3 size: 17 residues. CDR3 DNA sequence: TGCGCCAGCAGCCTCGCCTCCGGGACAAGCTTCACCGGGGAGCTGTTTTTT. Amino acids: CASSLASGTSFTGELFF.

This clonotype was recorded a few times. J is TRBJ2-2 and V is TRBV7-8, with TRBD2 matching 13 bases. Germline CDR1 reads SGHVS; CDR2 reads FQNEAQ. Trimming cost V 6 bases and J 1 base; bases outside gene matches: 5. The CDR3 length is 17 residues. CDR3 residues: CASRKTSGGQNTGELFF. CDR3 DNA sequence: TGTGCCAGCAGGAAGACTAGCGGGGGGCAGAACACCGGGGAGCTGTTTTTT.

Ten or more counts support this clonotype. The chain recombines TRBV12-3 or TRBV12-4 with TRBJ2-2; unclear D gene. V was pared by 6 bases and J by 0 bases, with 17 bases between. The CDR3 spans 17 residues. The CDR3 nucleotides read TGTGCCAGCAGGCTTTGGCTGAGACCCACGAACACCGGGGAGCTGTTTTTT. It is translated as CASRLWLRPTNTGELFF.

This clonotype was detected a few times. This chain joins TRBV27 and TRBJ2-1, with 9 bases that match TRBD2. J lost 7 bases, V lost 5 bases, and 9 bases had no gene match. CDR1 is MNHEY, CDR2 SMNVEV, per germline (reference sequence). The CDR3 spans 15 residues. CDR3 bases: TGTGCCAGCAGTGTCGGCGGGCTAGCGGGGAATGAGCAGTTCTTC. Translation: CASSVGGLAGNEQFF.

The V call is TRBV3-1, the J call TRBJ1-2; tentative D call: TRBD1 (6 bases). V lost 4 bases and J lost 5, with 14 bases in between. Germline CDR1 is LGHDT and CDR2 is YNNKEL (reference sequence). There are 14 residues in the CDR3. CDR3 DNA: TGTGCCAGCAGCCCATCCGGGACACCTTATGGCTACACCTTC. Protein sequence: CASSPSGTPYGYTF.

This sequence joins TRBV5-6 and TRBJ1-1; weak D call: TRBD1 (6 bases). Trimming cost V 5 bases and J 1 base, with 9 bases left between them. This CDR3 spans 13 amino acids. CDR1 and CDR2 (germline): SGHDT, YYEEEE. The CDR3 DNA reads TGTGCCAGCAGGTCCAGGGGGAACACTGAAGCTTTCTTT. The encoded protein is CASRSRGNTEAFF.

This clonotype was observed at least ten times. V gene TRBV9 combines with J gene TRBJ2-7; D might be TRBD1 (6 bases). The ends were cut back, 4 bases at V and 2 bases at J, with 10 bases in the middle. Germline CDR1 is SGDLS and CDR2 is YYNGEE. The CDR3 length is 13 residues. Here the CDR3 reads CASSKGVAYEQYF. The DNA of the CDR3 is TGTGCCAGCAGCAAGGGGGTGGCCTACGAGCAGTACTTC.

This chain links TRBV4-1 with TRBJ2-4; no clear D gene. Trimming shortened V by 0 bases and J by 4 bases, and 13 bases separated the two germline ends. CDR1 is MGHRA, CDR2 YSYEKL, per germline. This CDR3 region has 16 residues. CDR3 in DNA: TGCGCCAGCAGCCAAGACTCCCGCCCAGAAAAAAACATTCAGTACTTC. It translates to CASSQDSRPEKNIQYF.

The rearrangement uses TRBV5-1 and TRBJ1-1; D is undetermined. Deletions cut 4 bases from V and 7 bases from J, with 17 bases between. This CDR3 is built from 14 residues. Per the germline V gene, CDR1 is SGHRS and CDR2 is YFSETQ. As DNA, the CDR3 is TGCGCCAGCAGCCCCGGGGTTTCGGGTAATGAAGCTTTCTTT. It is translated as CASSPGVSGNEAFF.

The V call is TRBV7-3, the J call TRBJ1-1; possibly TRBD1 for D (5 bases). This CDR3 comprises 14 residues. The V gene lost 5 bases and the J gene lost 7 bases, with 17 bases spanning the gap. CDR1 is SGHTA, CDR2 FQGTGA, per germline. The CDR3 here is CASSPSGGNYEAFF. The CDR3 region has the DNA TGTGCCAGCAGCCCCTCGGGGGGAAATTATGAAGCTTTCTTT.

V is TRBV18 and J is TRBJ1-5; a possible D gene is TRBD1 (6 bases). Trimming stripped 6 bases from V and 0 bases from J, with 12 bases between. CDR3 length equals 15 residues. Looked up from germline, CDR1 is KGHSH and CDR2 is LQKENI. The CDR3 protein is CASSGGRNSNQPQHF. CDR3 DNA: TGTGCCAGCTCCGGGGGGCGGAATAGCAATCAGCCCCAGCATTTT.

This chain connects TRBV12-3 or TRBV12-4 to TRBJ1-1; 7 bases are shared with TRBD1. This CDR3 is built from 12 residues. V trimming: 10 bases; J trimming: 6 bases; junction bases outside the gene matches: 8. Here the CDR3 reads CATTDRVAEAFF. In DNA, the CDR3 is TGTGCCACGACAGACAGGGTGGCTGAAGCTTTCTTT.

J is TRBJ2-1 and V is TRBV4-1; no firm D call. This CDR3 contains 14 residues. Trimming pared 0 bases from V and 8 bases from J, leaving 11 bases between. The germline gives CDR1 MGHRA, CDR2 YSYEKL. The CDR3 nucleotides are TGCGCCAGCAGCCAAGAAGAGAGAAGGGATGAGCAGTTCTTC. This encodes CASSQEERRDEQFF.

This chain uses TRBV6-1 with TRBJ2-7; possibly TRBD1 or TRBD2 for D (5 bases each). Germline V gene lookup returns CDR1 MNHNS and CDR2 SASEGT. Trimming shortened V by 6 bases and J by 1 base, and 13 bases separated the two germline ends. CDR3 size: 14 residues. CDR3 in amino acids: CASRRGVGSYEQYF. The CDR3 coding sequence is TGTGCCAGCAGAAGAGGGGTGGGATCCTACGAGCAGTACTTC.

The CDR3 coding sequence is TGCAGTGCCCCTCGGGGGGCCGACTGGGATGAGCAGTTCTTC. Residues: CSAPRGADWDEQFF. This chain connects TRBV20-1 to TRBJ2-1; a weak D match, TRBD2 (7 bases). There are 14 residues in the CDR3. Between the trimmed V and J ends, which lost 6 bases and 8 bases, there was a span of 20 bases. Looked up from germline, CDR1 is DFQATT and CDR2 is SNEGSKA (reference sequence).

The chain links TRBV4-2 to TRBJ1-5; D uncertain. The CDR3 totals 13 residues. The germline CDR1 and CDR2 sequences are LGHNA and YNFKEQ. Trimming took off 1 base at V and 3 bases at J, with 4 bases between the two ends. In DNA, the CDR3 is TGTGCCAGCAGCCAAGGGTTCAATCAGCCCCAGCATTTT. It yields the protein CASSQGFNQPQHF.

The chain carries TRBV18 and TRBJ1-5, with D perhaps TRBD1 (6 bases). V lost 6 bases and J 4 bases, leaving 16 bases between the germline ends. Germline CDR1 KGHSH, CDR2 LQKENI. This CDR3 contains 15 residues. CDR3 sequence (DNA): TGTGCCAGCTCCCCCTCTGGGACAAGGAATCAGCCCCAGCATTTT. This codes for CASSPSGTRNQPQHF.

This chain uses TRBV10-3 with TRBJ1-3; D call uncertain. The CDR3 covers 18 residues. Trimming took 6 bases from V and 0 from J, leaving 21 bases between them. Germline V gene sequence: CDR1 ENHRY, CDR2 SYGVKD. The CDR3 is CAISPGWSDPDSGNTIYF. CDR3 bases: TGTGCCATCAGCCCTGGTTGGTCCGACCCCGACTCTGGAAACACCATATATTTT.

This clonotype was picked up many times. The chain uses TRBV3-1 and TRBJ2-7; 13 nucleotides agree with TRBD2. Trimming took 5 bases from V and 3 from J; bases not matched to a gene: 4. The CDR3 extends over 15 amino acids. Germline CDR1 LGHDT, CDR2 YNNKEL (reference sequence). In DNA, the CDR3 is TGTGCCAGCAGCTTATGGACTAGCGGGAGCTACGAGCAGTACTTC. It yields the protein CASSLWTSGSYEQYF.

The rearrangement joins TRBV21-1 to TRBJ2-7; TRBD1 reflects the table's D call only, with no check against the DNA. TRBV21-1 is described as a pseudogene. This CDR3 is 17 amino acids long. The CDR3 spells CASSKNSGQGARYEQYF. In nucleotides, the CDR3 is TGTGCCAGCAGCAAAAATTCGGGACAGGGGGCAAGATACGAGCAGTACTTC.

The chain recombines TRBV7-9 with TRBJ1-3; no definite D call. CDR1 is SEHNR, CDR2 FQNEAQ, per germline (reference sequence). This CDR3 has 15 residues. V was shortened by 2 bases and J by 3 bases, with 11 bases between the two germline ends. In nucleotides, the CDR3 is TGTGCCAGCAGCTTACTAGGAAGATATGGAAACACCATATATTTT. Translation: CASSLLGRYGNTIYF.

The chain has TRBV28 and TRBJ2-7; D is ambiguous. This CDR3 region has 15 residues. CDR1 MDHEN and CDR2 SYDVKM come from the germline V gene. Deletions cut 6 bases from V and 2 bases from J, with 17 bases between. CDR3: CASSPRGAPTYEQYF. The CDR3 DNA reads TGTGCCAGCAGCCCCAGAGGTGCGCCGACCTACGAGCAGTACTTC.

This clonotype was observed a few times. The J gene is TRBJ2-3, the V gene TRBV6-1; no definite D call. V lost 5 bases to trimming and J lost 0 bases, with 12 bases between them. Per germline, CDR1 MNHNS and CDR2 SASEGT. This CDR3 contains 15 residues. The CDR3 region is CASSISGLSTDTQYF. The DNA for the CDR3 is TGTGCCAGCAGTATTAGTGGGCTTAGCACAGATACGCAGTATTTT.

This clonotype has just a few counts. V and J are TRBV12-3 or TRBV12-4 and TRBJ1-4; weak D call: TRBD1 (5 bases). This CDR3 spans 14 amino acids. V was shortened by 2 bases and J by 7 bases, with 11 bases between the two germline ends. The CDR3 sequence: CASSLKGIGEKLFF. In DNA, the CDR3 is TGTGCCAGCAGTTTAAAGGGGATCGGTGAAAAACTGTTTTTT.

This clonotype has only a few counts. This sequence joins TRBV20-1 and TRBJ1-2; 8 bases fit TRBD1. Germline V gene data show CDR1 as DFQATT and CDR2 as SNEGSKA (reference sequence). This CDR3 contains 12 residues. Germline trimming cut 0 bases from V and 8 bases from J; bases unmatched to any gene: 2. The chain's CDR3 is CSARDQGAGYTF. The CDR3 nucleotides are TGCAGTGCTAGAGATCAGGGGGCCGGCTACACCTTC.

J is TRBJ1-1 and V is TRBV12-3 or TRBV12-4; tentative D call: TRBD1 (5 bases). The CDR3 contains 14 residues. The V end was cut by 3 bases, the J end by 1 base, with 9 bases between. The CDR3 nucleotides are TGTGCCAGCAGTTTGGGGGGATCGAACACTGAAGCTTTCTTT. It encodes CASSLGGSNTEAFF.

This clonotype has more than one count but fewer than ten. V usage is TRBV4-2 and J usage is TRBJ2-3, with D possibly TRBD2 on 6 matching bases. The CDR3 totals 16 residues. Trimming pared 1 base from V and 2 bases from J, leaving 13 bases between. The germline CDR1 and CDR2 sequences are LGHNA and YNFKEQ. The CDR3 DNA follows: TGTGCCAGCAGCCAAGGGTCCTGGGGGGACACAGATACGCAGTATTTT. Residues: CASSQGSWGDTDTQYF.

V is TRBV27 and J is TRBJ1-5, with a tentative D call TRBD1 (6 bases). The CDR3 extends over 16 amino acids. V was clipped by 1 base and J by 2 bases, with 12 bases between them. CDR1 is MNHEY and CDR2 is SMNVEV in the germline V gene (reference sequence). The CDR3 region has the DNA TGTGCCAGCAGTTTATTGGGCAGGGGAGGCAATCAGCCCCAGCATTTT. Its translation: CASSLLGRGGNQPQHF.